A selection of T cell receptor beta chains follows, all from one sample in a study of shared clonotypes between healthy human individuals. Only in-frame clones appear in the TCRdb table, and some are missing; sequencing was by immunoSEQ multiplex PCR. Here the sample spans roughly 2.2 million clones, 90% to 95% being singletons. Source material: naive CD4+ T cells from PBMCs. Receptors originate from a man aged 18-30 years in good health. Some clones in this sample may be carry-over from other donors' samples. Both conserved end residues are part of each CDR3. The D gene is left open where the match is weak. Clone size is not always given. Where it is, it says once, few, many or a class for expanded clones.

d_gene: TRBD1
abundance: .
j_gene: TRBJ1-2
v_gene: TRBV7-2
CDR3nt: TGTGCCAGCAGCCCAGGGGGCTCACCCTATGGCTACACCTTC
CDR3aa: CASSPGGSPYGYTF

d_gene: .
abundance: .
j_gene: TRBJ1-3
v_gene: TRBV9
CDR3nt: TGTGCCAGCAGCGTAGATAAGGTCTCAACCTCTGGAAACACCATATATTTT
CDR3aa: CASSVDKVSTSGNTIYF

d_gene: .
abundance: .
j_gene: TRBJ2-1
v_gene: TRBV9
CDR3nt: TGTGCCAGCAGCGTAGGGGTAACCCGCTCCTACAATGAGCAGTTCTTC
CDR3aa: CASSVGVTRSYNEQFF

d_gene: .
abundance: .
j_gene: TRBJ2-2
v_gene: TRBV2
CDR3nt: TGTGCCAGCAGAGAAGACGTCACCGGGGAGCTGTTTTTT
CDR3aa: CASREDVTGELFF

d_gene: .
abundance: .
j_gene: TRBJ2-2
v_gene: TRBV5-1
CDR3nt: TGCGCCAGCAGCGCTGACATTGGAGCGGCCGGGGAGCTGTTTTTT
CDR3aa: CASSADIGAAGELFF

d_gene: TRBD2
abundance: .
j_gene: TRBJ2-5
v_gene: TRBV28
CDR3nt: TGTGCCAGCAGTATCGGGCGCAGAGGGGCGGGAGTGGGAGAGACCCAGTACTTC
CDR3aa: CASSIGRRGAGVGETQYF

d_gene: .
abundance: .
j_gene: TRBJ2-3
v_gene: TRBV1
CDR3nt: TGCACCAGCAGATCGAGGGAGGGCTGGGATACGCAGTATTTT
CDR3aa: CTSRSREGWDTQYF

d_gene: .
abundance: .
j_gene: TRBJ2-3
v_gene: TRBV28
CDR3nt: TGTGCCAGCAGTTTTAGGGGGAGCCCTAGTTTT
CDR3aa: CASSFRGSPSF

d_gene: .
abundance: .
j_gene: TRBJ1-2
v_gene: TRBV10-3
CDR3nt: TGTGCCATCAGTGAGTTTCGGGAGGGGGAGAATGGCTACACCTTC
CDR3aa: CAISEFREGENGYTF

d_gene: TRBD1
abundance: .
j_gene: TRBJ1-1
v_gene: TRBV5-1
CDR3nt: TGCGCCAGCAGCTCGACAGGGGGAAGTAACACTGAAGCTTTCTTT
CDR3aa: CASSSTGGSNTEAFF

d_gene: .
abundance: .
j_gene: TRBJ2-6
v_gene: TRBV11-2
CDR3nt: TGTGCCAGCAGCCCCGACTTGGCTGGGGCCAACGTCCTGACTTTC
CDR3aa: CASSPDLAGANVLTF

d_gene: .
abundance: .
j_gene: TRBJ1-5
v_gene: TRBV27
CDR3nt: TGTGCCAGCAGGGACAGTTACAATCAGCCCCAGCATTTT
CDR3aa: CASRDSYNQPQHF

d_gene: TRBD1
abundance: .
j_gene: TRBJ1-5
v_gene: TRBV9
CDR3nt: TGTGCCAGCAGCGTAGGGACAGGGAGCAATCAGCCCCAGCATTTT
CDR3aa: CASSVGTGSNQPQHF

d_gene: .
abundance: .
j_gene: TRBJ2-1
v_gene: TRBV21-1
CDR3nt: TGTGCCAGCAGCCAAGTGAGGGTACGACAAGAGCAGTTCTTC
CDR3aa: CASSQVRVRQEQFF

d_gene: TRBD2
abundance: once
j_gene: TRBJ2-7
v_gene: TRBV28
CDR3nt: TGTGCCAGCGGGACTAGCGGCTCCTACGAGCAGTACTTC
CDR3aa: CASGTSGSYEQYF

d_gene: TRBD1
abundance: .
j_gene: TRBJ1-2
v_gene: TRBV5-1
CDR3nt: TGCGCCAGCAGCAACCAACCGGGACAGGGCTTTCAATACTCCTTC
CDR3aa: CASSNQPGQGFQYSF

d_gene: .
abundance: .
j_gene: TRBJ1-4
v_gene: TRBV4-2
CDR3nt: TGTGCCAGCAGCCCTCAGGTGGGGGGAACTAATGAAAAACTGTTTTTT
CDR3aa: CASSPQVGGTNEKLFF

d_gene: .
abundance: .
j_gene: TRBJ1-2
v_gene: TRBV2
CDR3nt: TGTGCCAGCAGTGAAGCGCTTAGTCAGAGGGGCTACACCTTC
CDR3aa: CASSEALSQRGYTF

d_gene: TRBD1
abundance: .
j_gene: TRBJ2-2
v_gene: TRBV5-1
CDR3nt: TGCGCCAGCAGCCGGGACAGTAACACCGGGGAGCTGTTTTTT
CDR3aa: CASSRDSNTGELFF

d_gene: .
abundance: .
j_gene: TRBJ1-1
v_gene: TRBV28
CDR3nt: TGTGCCAGCAGTTTAGAGAAGAGAACTGAAGCTTTCTTT
CDR3aa: CASSLEKRTEAFF

d_gene: .
abundance: .
j_gene: TRBJ1-1
v_gene: TRBV20-1
CDR3nt: TGCAGTGCTCCGTCTCTACGCGAAGCTTTCTTT
CDR3aa: CSAPSLREAFF

d_gene: .
abundance: .
j_gene: TRBJ2-3
v_gene: TRBV7-3
CDR3nt: TGTGCCAGCAGCTTAGATAGGGGAGGCACAGATACGCAGTATTTT
CDR3aa: CASSLDRGGTDTQYF

d_gene: TRBD2
abundance: .
j_gene: TRBJ2-1
v_gene: TRBV5-1
CDR3nt: TGCGCCAGCAGCCCCTCGCTCGGGACTAGCGGGAGTAATGAGCAGTTCTTC
CDR3aa: CASSPSLGTSGSNEQFF

d_gene: .
abundance: .
j_gene: TRBJ1-1
v_gene: TRBV29-1
CDR3nt: TGCAGCGTGCCTACAGGGAGCACTGAAGCTTTCTTT
CDR3aa: CSVPTGSTEAFF

d_gene: TRBD2
abundance: .
j_gene: TRBJ2-7
v_gene: TRBV7-9
CDR3nt: TGTGCCAGCAGCCCGAGAGGACTAGCGGGAGTCTACGAGCAGTACTTC
CDR3aa: CASSPRGLAGVYEQYF

d_gene: .
abundance: .
j_gene: TRBJ2-7
v_gene: TRBV5-6
CDR3nt: TGTGCCACCCCGGACTGTACGAGGCAGTACTTC
CDR3aa: CATPDCTRQYF

d_gene: .
abundance: .
j_gene: TRBJ1-1
v_gene: TRBV5-4
CDR3nt: TGTGCCAGCAGCAGGGACAACGGAGTGAACACTGAAGCTTTCTTT
CDR3aa: CASSRDNGVNTEAFF

d_gene: .
abundance: .
j_gene: TRBJ2-1
v_gene: TRBV6-5
CDR3nt: TGTGCCAGCAATAATAGGGGTGAGCAGTTCTTC
CDR3aa: CASNNRGEQFF

d_gene: TRBD1
abundance: .
j_gene: TRBJ1-4
v_gene: TRBV5-4
CDR3nt: TGTGCCAGCAGCCCGACAGGGGGGAGTGAAAAACTGTTTTTT
CDR3aa: CASSPTGGSEKLFF

d_gene: .
abundance: .
j_gene: TRBJ2-7
v_gene: TRBV6-4
CDR3nt: TGTGCCAGCAGTGAATACCAGGGGTACGAGCAGTACTTC
CDR3aa: CASSEYQGYEQYF

d_gene: .
abundance: .
j_gene: TRBJ1-1
v_gene: TRBV20-1
CDR3nt: TGCAGTGCTCGGAGCCATCAGGCTTTCTTT
CDR3aa: CSARSHQAFF

d_gene: .
abundance: .
j_gene: TRBJ1-3
v_gene: TRBV18
CDR3nt: TGTGCCAGCTCTACAGATCGTGCTGGAAACACCATATATTTT
CDR3aa: CASSTDRAGNTIYF

d_gene: .
abundance: .
j_gene: TRBJ2-1
v_gene: TRBV14
CDR3nt: TGTGCCAGCAGCCAAGGCGGGACAGCCTACAATGAGCAGTTCTTC
CDR3aa: CASSQGGTAYNEQFF

d_gene: TRBD2
abundance: .
j_gene: TRBJ2-7
v_gene: TRBV19
CDR3nt: TGTGCCAGTAGCGGGAGGTTAGGCGAGCAGTACTTC
CDR3aa: CASSGRLGEQYF

d_gene: .
abundance: .
j_gene: TRBJ2-5
v_gene: TRBV28
CDR3nt: TGTGCCAGCAGTCCCCAAGTGGGGAGGGAGACCCAGTACTTC
CDR3aa: CASSPQVGRETQYF

d_gene: TRBD1
abundance: once
j_gene: TRBJ2-3
v_gene: TRBV15
CDR3nt: TGTGCCACCAGCAGGGGGGGACAGGGCGCCGCAGATACGCAGTATTTT
CDR3aa: CATSRGGQGAADTQYF

d_gene: TRBD1
abundance: .
j_gene: TRBJ1-3
v_gene: TRBV18
CDR3nt: TGTGCCAGCTCGATGACAGGGGGTACTGGAAACACCATATATTTT
CDR3aa: CASSMTGGTGNTIYF

d_gene: TRBD2
abundance: .
j_gene: TRBJ2-7
v_gene: TRBV18
CDR3nt: TGTGCCAGCTCAGTGACTAGCGGGAGCTACGAGCAGTACTTC
CDR3aa: CASSVTSGSYEQYF

d_gene: TRBD2
abundance: .
j_gene: TRBJ2-7
v_gene: TRBV7-2
CDR3nt: TGTGCCAGCAGCCCGGGACTAGCGGGAGGCTACGAGCAGTACTTC
CDR3aa: CASSPGLAGGYEQYF

d_gene: .
abundance: .
j_gene: TRBJ2-3
v_gene: TRBV5-4
CDR3nt: TGTGCCAGCACCCCGAAGACGGGGAGCACAGATACGCAGTATTTT
CDR3aa: CASTPKTGSTDTQYF

d_gene: TRBD2
abundance: .
j_gene: TRBJ2-1
v_gene: TRBV30
CDR3nt: TGTGCCTGGAGTAGGACTAGCGGCTCCTACAATGAGCAGTTCTTC
CDR3aa: CAWSRTSGSYNEQFF

d_gene: TRBD2
abundance: .
j_gene: TRBJ2-5
v_gene: TRBV11-3
CDR3nt: TGTGCCAGCAGCCCCCGGGGGGGAGAGACCCAGTACTTC
CDR3aa: CASSPRGGETQYF

d_gene: TRBD2
abundance: .
j_gene: TRBJ2-7
v_gene: TRBV5-6
CDR3nt: TGTGCCAGCAGCTTGAGTCGGCGATTAGCGGGCTCCTACGAGCAGTACTTC
CDR3aa: CASSLSRRLAGSYEQYF

d_gene: .
abundance: .
j_gene: TRBJ1-5
v_gene: TRBV5-1
CDR3nt: TGCGCCAGCAGCCCCGAGGGCAGGGACAATCAGCCCCAGCATTTT
CDR3aa: CASSPEGRDNQPQHF

d_gene: TRBD1
abundance: once
j_gene: TRBJ2-7
v_gene: TRBV6-1
CDR3nt: TGTGCCAGCAGTGAAGTAAGGACAGGTCTCAGTGAGCAGTACTTC
CDR3aa: CASSEVRTGLSEQYF

d_gene: .
abundance: .
j_gene: TRBJ2-5
v_gene: TRBV18
CDR3nt: TGTGCCAGCTCCCCCGGGCCCATGGTGGAGACCCAGTACTTC
CDR3aa: CASSPGPMVETQYF

d_gene: TRBD2
abundance: .
j_gene: TRBJ2-7
v_gene: TRBV7-2
CDR3nt: TGTGCCAGCAGCTTAGAGGCTAGCGGGGTCTACGAGCAGTACTTC
CDR3aa: CASSLEASGVYEQYF

d_gene: .
abundance: .
j_gene: TRBJ1-2
v_gene: TRBV5-6
CDR3nt: TGTGCCAGCAGGTCGGCAGGGGTCCTAGAGGGCTACACCTTC
CDR3aa: CASRSAGVLEGYTF

d_gene: TRBD2
abundance: .
j_gene: TRBJ2-3
v_gene: TRBV5-4
CDR3nt: TGTGCCAGCAGCCAAAGCGGGGGAGCTGCGAATACGCAGTATTTT
CDR3aa: CASSQSGGAANTQYF